One sample yielded the 17 T cell receptor beta chains listed below, sequenced in a study of early T cells in non-severe SARS-CoV-2 infection (dated by TCRdb to the early 2020s). The protocol used for the library was 5' RACE. Sequencing relied on a NextSeq 500. TCRdb reworked the public reads: Q25 trimming with fastp, MiXCR clone assembly, productive beta chains retained. A single entry per CDR3 protein holds the most common genes and DNA from its merged rows. This sample has approximately 30,000 distinct CDR3 sequences in its table, and around 7% of those were observed once. About 13% of the sample is in the top ten clones. Source: whole blood, taken at baseline. These receptors all stem from an adult who was a healthcare worker with PCR-confirmed SARS-CoV-2 infection or an uninfected control (not recorded which).

The table lists this clonotype with a few counts. The chain is built from TRBV25-1 and TRBJ2-6; the match to TRBD1 covers 12 bases. V was clipped by 6 bases and J by 0 bases; unmatched bases: 15. Germline-derived CDR1 and CDR2 are MGHDK and SYGVNS. The CDR3 has 21 residues. The CDR3 sequence is CASSEGGQGALPSSGANVLTF. The DNA for the CDR3 is TGTGCCAGCAGCGAAGGGGGACAGGGGGCATTACCGAGCTCTGGGGCCAACGTCCTGACTTTC.

This clonotype was seen many times. The genes are TRBV7-6 and TRBJ2-1, with 7 bases fitting TRBD2. CDR1 SGHVS and CDR2 FNYEAQ come from the germline V gene. The CDR3 extends over 15 amino acids. Trimming at V came to 1 base and at J to 3 bases, leaving 3 bases not matched to a gene. The DNA for the CDR3 is TGTGCCAGCAGCTTAGGATGGGACTACTACAATGAGCAGTTCTTC. Its protein is CASSLGWDYYNEQFF.

This clonotype was seen repeatedly, ten times or more. The chain employs TRBV14 and TRBJ2-1; TRBD1 agrees at 11 bases. The V gene end was trimmed by 2 bases and the J gene end by 5 bases; junction bases not matched to a gene: 5. Per germline, CDR1 SGHDN and CDR2 FVKESK. The CDR3 is 16 amino acids. CDR3 DNA: TGTGCCAGCAGCCAATCACCGGGACAGGGGGACAATGAGCAGTTCTTC. It translates to CASSQSPGQGDNEQFF.

This clonotype has only a few counts. This sequence joins TRBV7-3 and TRBJ2-2; TRBD1 matches at 12 bases. Trimming took 5 bases from V and 4 from J; bases not matched to a gene: 8. Germline CDR1 and CDR2: SGHTA and FQGTGA. The CDR3 loop spans 17 amino acids. CDR3 loop: CASSPLGTGGFTGELFF. CDR3 DNA sequence: TGTGCCAGCAGCCCCCTCGGGACAGGGGGCTTCACCGGGGAGCTGTTTTTT.

In this sample, this clonotype turned up many times. This chain joins TRBV7-2 and TRBJ2-5, with D perhaps TRBD2 (6 bases). The CDR3 loop spans 14 amino acids. Germline-derived CDR1 and CDR2 are SGHTA and FQGNSA. The V gene lost 0 bases and the J gene lost 4 bases, with 9 bases spanning the gap. The CDR3 bases are TGTGCCAGCAGCTTAGCGGGAGGCTTAGAGACCCAGTACTTC. Protein product: CASSLAGGLETQYF.

This clonotype was recorded many times. The chain combines TRBV28 with TRBJ2-3; D unresolved. This CDR3 has 19 residues. V was cut by 3 bases and J by 2 bases, with 24 bases left in between. CDR1 and CDR2 (germline): MDHEN, SYDVKM. The CDR3 region has the DNA TGTGCCAGCAGTTTTGTGGTTTGGGTCGTCGCACCCCTCACAGATACGCAGTATTTT. This sequence encodes CASSFVVWVVAPLTDTQYF.

This clonotype has a count of ten or more. This chain connects TRBV7-2 to TRBJ2-1; D gene uncertain. V gave up 5 bases and J gave up 0 bases, with 5 bases separating them. Germline CDR1 is SGHTA and CDR2 is FQGNSA. This CDR3 spans 13 amino acids. CDR3 nucleotide sequence: TGTGCCAGCAGCCTAAGCTCCTACAATGAGCAGTTCTTC. Translating it yields CASSLSSYNEQFF.

The chain has TRBV27 and TRBJ2-1; TRBD2 aligns across 8 bases. The CDR3 is 18 residues long. The V gene's germline CDR1 is MNHEY and CDR2 SMNVEV (reference sequence). Germline trimming cut 7 bases from V and 5 bases from J; bases unmatched to any gene: 19. CDR3 region: CASTISGIGTREHNEQFF. In DNA, the CDR3 is TGTGCCAGCACCATAAGCGGAATCGGGACTAGAGAGCACAATGAGCAGTTCTTC.

This clonotype was seen many times. The chain employs TRBV28 and TRBJ2-7, with D maybe TRBD1 (7 bases). CDR1 and CDR2 (germline): MDHEN, SYDVKM. The CDR3 is 11 amino acids. Written as DNA, the CDR3 is TGTGCCAGCAGTTTGCGGGGACAGTTTGACGTC. It specifies CASSLRGQFDV.

The chain employs TRBV29-1 and TRBJ1-5, with unresolved D. The germline CDR1 and CDR2 sequences are SQVTM and ANQGSEA. This CDR3 region has 11 residues. The CDR3 DNA sequence: TGCCATACAGACGGCAATCAGCCCCAGCATTTT. It codes for CHTDGNQPQHF.

The chain couples TRBV6-8 to TRBJ2-1, with TRBD2 as a possible D gene (6 bases). V was trimmed by 9 bases and J by 0 bases, leaving 15 bases between them. CDR1 and CDR2 (germline): MNHGY, SAAAGT. The CDR3 extends over 15 amino acids. The CDR3 region is CAREDLAISYNEQFF. The CDR3 DNA reads TGTGCCAGAGAAGATCTAGCGATCTCCTACAATGAGCAGTTCTTC.

This clonotype was observed many times. The chain combines TRBV19 with TRBJ1-5; D unclear. Deletions cut 6 bases from V and 0 bases from J, with 3 bases between. Per the germline V gene, CDR1 is LNHDA and CDR2 is SQIVND (reference sequence). CDR3 length: 12 amino acids. The CDR3 DNA is TGTGCCAGTAGCTATAGCAATCAGCCCCAGCATTTT. Its protein is CASSYSNQPQHF.

This clonotype has only a few counts. The chain couples TRBV20-1 to TRBJ2-3; D is unresolved. Germline V gives CDR1 DFQATT, CDR2 SNEGSKA (reference sequence). V lost 5 bases and J lost 2, with 8 bases in between. The CDR3 runs to 12 residues. The DNA for the CDR3 is TGCAGTGCTCGACAAAACACAGATACGCAGTATTTT. Protein: CSARQNTDTQYF.

The rearrangement uses TRBV11-2 and TRBJ2-1; D call uncertain. CDR3 length: 13 amino acids. Between the trimmed V and J ends, which lost 2 bases and 6 bases, there was a span of 8 bases. CDR1 and CDR2 (germline): SGHAT, FQNNGV. The CDR3 protein is CASSLYPLNEQFF. CDR3 sequence (DNA): TGTGCCAGCAGCTTATACCCCCTCAATGAGCAGTTCTTC.

This clonotype occurred many times. The chain employs TRBV2 and TRBJ2-7, with D possibly being TRBD1 (6 bases). Germline V gene data show CDR1 as SNHLY and CDR2 as FYNNEI. V dropped 4 bases and J dropped 3 bases, with 10 bases sitting between them. The CDR3 runs to 13 residues. CDR3 loop: CASSAAGDYEQYV. The CDR3, as DNA: TGTGCCAGCAGTGCAGCAGGGGACTACGAGCAGTACGTC.

The table lists this clonotype with a few counts. The rearrangement uses TRBV7-2 and TRBJ1-5; possibly TRBD1 for D (5 bases). V gave up 4 bases and J gave up 5 bases, with 9 bases separating them. The CDR3 totals 13 residues. The germline V gene encodes CDR1 SGHTA and CDR2 FQGNSA. CDR3 bases: TGTGCCAGCAGCTGGGACGGGCATCAGCCCCAGCATTTT. Translation gives CASSWDGHQPQHF.

This clonotype was counted ten times or more. The chain recombines TRBV20-1 with TRBJ2-3; D remains unclear. The germline gives CDR1 DFQATT, CDR2 SNEGSKA (reference sequence). Trimming removed 5 bases at V and 2 bases at J, with 8 bases between. The CDR3 length is 12 residues. The DNA for the CDR3 is TGCAGTGCTGTCCAGCTCACAGATACGCAGTATTTT. Its protein is CSAVQLTDTQYF.